These 8 T cell receptor beta chains were all obtained from the same sample, sequenced in a study of T cells in Graves' hyperthyroidism and ophthalmopathy. RNA transcripts were the template for amplifying TCR beta CDR3 regions. The primer set for the first-round RT-PCR of the TCR CDR3 was HTBI. TCRdb analysed the multiplex PCR reads with MiXCR anew, one entry per CDR3 protein. The data show 350,000 or so distinct CDR3 sequences, over 15% seen once. Sample: blood. The receptors come from a woman in her thirties or forties with Graves' ophthalmopathy.

Ten or more counts support this clonotype. V and J are TRBV24-1 and TRBJ2-2; TRBD2 matches at 7 bases. CDR1 and CDR2 (germline): KGHDR, SFDVKD. The CDR3 sequence is 16 residues long. With 0 bases clipped from V and 5 bases from J, the junction kept 5 bases outside the gene matches. The CDR3 sequence: CATSDLMGRETGELFF. The CDR3 bases are TGTGCCACCAGTGATTTGATGGGGAGGGAGACCGGGGAGCTGTTTTTT.

The chain has TRBV3-1 and TRBJ1-1; a weak D match, TRBD1 (6 bases). CDR1 and CDR2 (germline): LGHDT, YNNKEL (reference sequence). Trimming left V 3 bases short and J 5 bases short, with 10 bases between. This CDR3 contains 13 residues. The CDR3 bases are TGTGCCAGCAGCCACCTAGGGGGTACTGAAGCTTTCTTT. It translates to CASSHLGGTEAFF.

The sample holds many counts of this clonotype. The chain joins TRBV10-3 to TRBJ1-6; D is perhaps TRBD1 (6 bases). In germline, CDR1 is ENHRY, CDR2 SYGVKD. This CDR3 has 13 residues. The V gene lost 2 bases and the J gene lost 7 bases, with 6 bases spanning the gap. The CDR3 DNA follows: TGTGCCATCAGTGAGCAGGGGAATTCACCCCTCCACTTT. It yields the protein CAISEQGNSPLHF.

This clonotype was detected ten times or more. The rearrangement links TRBV2 to TRBJ2-7; perhaps TRBD1 as D (6 bases). V lost 6 bases and J 5 bases, leaving 14 bases between the germline ends. The V gene's germline CDR1 is SNHLY and CDR2 FYNNEI. The CDR3 is made up of 13 amino acids. For the CDR3, the DNA is TGTGCCAGCAGGCCAGAGGGGGTCGACGAGCAGTACTTC. The encoded protein is CASRPEGVDEQYF.

This clonotype was recorded at least ten times. The CDR3: CASSLGWGEETQYF. The CDR3, as DNA: TGTGCCAGCAGCTTAGGCTGGGGGGAAGAGACCCAGTACTTC. The genes are TRBV11-2 and TRBJ2-5, with TRBD2 as a possible D gene (6 bases). CDR1 and CDR2 (germline): SGHAT, FQNNGV. This CDR3 comprises 14 residues. Trimming cost V 1 base and J 3 bases, with 9 bases left between them.

Only a few counts were recorded for this clonotype. The V gene is TRBV28, the J gene TRBJ1-2, with unresolved D. Germline V CDR1 and CDR2: MDHEN, SYDVKM. V was clipped by 2 bases and J by 8 bases, with 18 bases between them. The CDR3 is 15 amino acids. The DNA of the CDR3 is TGTGCCAGCAGTTTAACCAACACCGGGGATGGGGGCTACACCTTC. This gives the protein CASSLTNTGDGGYTF.

The J gene is TRBJ2-7, the V gene TRBV12-3 or TRBV12-4; D is possibly TRBD1 or TRBD2 (6 bases each). The V and J ends lost 6 bases and 3 bases respectively, with 12 bases between them. The CDR3 is 13 residues long. CDR3 coding DNA: TGTGCCAGCAGGGGAGGACAGCACTACGAGCAGTACTTC. Residues: CASRGGQHYEQYF.

This clonotype appeared many times. The CDR3 sequence: CASSHPGSPLHF. In nucleotides, the CDR3 is TGTGCCAGCAGCCATCCAGGTTCACCCCTCCACTTT. J is TRBJ1-6 and V is TRBV14, with no clear D. Germline loops: CDR1 SGHDN, CDR2 FVKESK. V was pared by 3 bases and J by 9 bases, with 6 bases between. This CDR3 spans 12 amino acids.